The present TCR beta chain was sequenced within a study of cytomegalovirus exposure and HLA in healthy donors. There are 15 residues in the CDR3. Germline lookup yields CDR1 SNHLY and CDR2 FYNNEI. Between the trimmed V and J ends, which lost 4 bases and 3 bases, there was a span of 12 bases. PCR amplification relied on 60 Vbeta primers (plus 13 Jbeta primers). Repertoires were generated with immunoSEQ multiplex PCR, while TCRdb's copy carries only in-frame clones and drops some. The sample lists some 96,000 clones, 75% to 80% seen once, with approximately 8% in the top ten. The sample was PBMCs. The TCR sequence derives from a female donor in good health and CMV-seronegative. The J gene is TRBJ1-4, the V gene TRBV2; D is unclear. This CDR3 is CASSAEAAANEKLFF. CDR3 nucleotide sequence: TGTGCCAGCAGTGCCGAGGCGGCGGCTAATGAAAAACTGTTTTTT.